The T cell receptor (beta chain) described here comes from a study of blood T cell repertoires in COVID-19. Turning to the study itself: Acute-phase and convalescent COVID-19 samples originated in the United States, Italy and Spain. Sample material is recorded as cDNA or gDNA derived from T cells, B-cell-depleted T cells, or PBMCs.

Original processing methods: How many nucleated cells were present was estimated from reference gene primer amplification. Method: immunoSEQ multiplex PCR; TCRdb's copy keeps in-frame clones and lacks some. Clone size and V and J calls were adopted from that table, with D and trimming inferred from the DNA. The table lists some 290,000 clones, around 90% of them singletons. From germline, CDR1 is SGHTS and CDR2 YDEGEE. The J segment lost 4 bases and the V segment lost 0 bases, leaving 0 bases of the junction unmatched. There are 15 residues in the CDR3. The clonotype was recovered from a woman aged 45-65 years who had recovered from COVID-19. What was sequenced was peripheral blood. The chain employs TRBV5-8 and TRBJ2-2; TRBD2 aligns across 10 bases. CDR3 coding DNA: TGTGCCAGCAGCTTGGGACTAGCGGGCACCGGGGAGCTGTTTTTT. Amino acid sequence: CASSLGLAGTGELFF.